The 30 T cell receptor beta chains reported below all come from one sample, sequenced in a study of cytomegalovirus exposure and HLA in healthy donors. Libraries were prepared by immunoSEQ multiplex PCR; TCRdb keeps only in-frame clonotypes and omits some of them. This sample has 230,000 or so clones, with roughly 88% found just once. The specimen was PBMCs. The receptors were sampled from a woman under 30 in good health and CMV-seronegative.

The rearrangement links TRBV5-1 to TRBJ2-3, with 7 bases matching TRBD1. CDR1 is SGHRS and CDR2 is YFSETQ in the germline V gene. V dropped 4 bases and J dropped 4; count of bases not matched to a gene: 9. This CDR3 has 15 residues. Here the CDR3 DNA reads TGCGCCAGCAGCCGCGACCGGACAGGTTCAGATACGCAGTATTTT. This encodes CASSRDRTGSDTQYF.

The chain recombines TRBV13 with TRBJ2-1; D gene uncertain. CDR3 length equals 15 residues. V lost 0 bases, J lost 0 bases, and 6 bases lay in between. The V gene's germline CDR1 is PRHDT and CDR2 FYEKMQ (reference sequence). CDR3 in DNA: TGTGCCAGCAGCTTAGGTAGAACCTCCTACAATGAGCAGTTCTTC. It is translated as CASSLGRTSYNEQFF. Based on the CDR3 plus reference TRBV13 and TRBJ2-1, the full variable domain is AAGVIQSPRHLIKEKRETATLKCYPIPRHDTVYWYQQGPGQDPQFLISFYEKMQSDKGSIPDRFSAQQFSDYHSELNMSSLELGDSALYFCASSLGRTSYNEQFFGPGTRLTVL.

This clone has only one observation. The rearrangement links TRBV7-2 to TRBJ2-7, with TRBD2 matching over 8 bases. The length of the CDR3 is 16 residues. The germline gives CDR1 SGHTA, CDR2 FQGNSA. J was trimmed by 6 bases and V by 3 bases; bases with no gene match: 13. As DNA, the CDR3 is TGTGCCAGCAGCTTCGGCTCGGGACTAGTAGGTGGCGAGCAGTACTTC. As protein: CASSFGSGLVGGEQYF.

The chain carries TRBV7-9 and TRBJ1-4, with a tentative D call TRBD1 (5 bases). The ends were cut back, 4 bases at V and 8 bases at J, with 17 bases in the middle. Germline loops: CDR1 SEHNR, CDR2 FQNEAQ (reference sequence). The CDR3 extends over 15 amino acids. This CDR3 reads CASSSTGVGGEKLFF. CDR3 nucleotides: TGTGCCAGCAGCTCCACAGGAGTAGGAGGGGAAAAACTGTTTTTT.

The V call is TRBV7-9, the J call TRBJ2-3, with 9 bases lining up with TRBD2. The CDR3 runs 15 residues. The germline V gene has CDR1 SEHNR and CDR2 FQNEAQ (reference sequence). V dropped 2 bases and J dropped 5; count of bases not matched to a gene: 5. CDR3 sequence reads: CASSLLRGRVDTQYF. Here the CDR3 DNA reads TGTGCCAGCAGCTTACTCCGCGGGAGGGTAGATACGCAGTATTTT.

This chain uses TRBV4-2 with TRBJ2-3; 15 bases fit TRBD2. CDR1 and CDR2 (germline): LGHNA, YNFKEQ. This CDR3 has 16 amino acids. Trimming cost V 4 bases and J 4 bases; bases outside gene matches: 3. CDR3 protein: CASSPGTSGRSDTQYF. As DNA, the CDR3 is TGTGCCAGCAGCCCCGGGACTAGCGGGAGGTCAGATACGCAGTATTTT.

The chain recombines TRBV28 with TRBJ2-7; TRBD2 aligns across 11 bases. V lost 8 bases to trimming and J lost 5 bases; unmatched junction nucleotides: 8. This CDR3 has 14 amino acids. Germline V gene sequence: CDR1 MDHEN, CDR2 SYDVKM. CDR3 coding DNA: TGTGCCAGCTCCTCTTTAGCGGGAGGGAACGAGCAGTACTTC. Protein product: CASSSLAGGNEQYF.

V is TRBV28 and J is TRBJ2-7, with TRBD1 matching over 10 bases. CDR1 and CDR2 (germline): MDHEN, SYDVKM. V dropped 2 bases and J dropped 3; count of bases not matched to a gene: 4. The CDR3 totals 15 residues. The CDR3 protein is CASSLRGTGDYEQYF. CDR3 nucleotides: TGTGCCAGCAGTTTACGGGGGACAGGGGACTACGAGCAGTACTTC.

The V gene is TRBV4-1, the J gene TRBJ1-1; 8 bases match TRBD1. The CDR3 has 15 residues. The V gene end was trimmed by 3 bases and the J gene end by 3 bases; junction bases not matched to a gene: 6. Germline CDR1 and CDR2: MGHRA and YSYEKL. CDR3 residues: CASSQTTGADTEAFF. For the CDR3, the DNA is TGCGCCAGCAGCCAGACGACAGGGGCGGACACTGAAGCTTTCTTT.

For the CDR3, the DNA is TGCAGCGTTGAAGATGGGGCCCTTTCATACACTGAAGCTTTCTTT. As protein: CSVEDGALSYTEAFF. The rearrangement links TRBV29-1 to TRBJ1-1; possible D gene TRBD1, 5 bases. V lost 0 bases and J lost 3, with 14 bases in between. The CDR3 length is 15 residues. Per germline, CDR1 SQVTM and CDR2 ANQGSEA. The full variable domain, in which reference TRBV29-1 and TRBJ1-1 provide the parts outside the CDR3, is SAVISQKPSRDICQRGTSLTIQCQVDSQVTMMFWYRQQPGQSLTLIATANQGSEATYESGFVIDKFPISRPNLTFSTLTVSNMSPEDSSIYLCSVEDGALSYTEAFFGQGTRLTVV.

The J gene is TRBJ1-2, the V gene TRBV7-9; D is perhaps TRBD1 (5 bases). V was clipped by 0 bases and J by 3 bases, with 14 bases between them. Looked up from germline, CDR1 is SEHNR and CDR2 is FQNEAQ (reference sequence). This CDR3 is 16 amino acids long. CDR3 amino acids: CASSLAGRGRDYGYTF. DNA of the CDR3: TGTGCCAGCAGCTTAGCCGGCCGGGGGAGGGACTATGGCTACACCTTC.

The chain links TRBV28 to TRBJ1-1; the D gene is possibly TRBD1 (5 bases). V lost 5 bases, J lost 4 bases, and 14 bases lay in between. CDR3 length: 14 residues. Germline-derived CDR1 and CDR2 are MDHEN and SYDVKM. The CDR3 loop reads CASSKGRDLTEAFF. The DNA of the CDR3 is TGTGCCAGCAGTAAGGGGCGGGACCTCACTGAAGCTTTCTTT.

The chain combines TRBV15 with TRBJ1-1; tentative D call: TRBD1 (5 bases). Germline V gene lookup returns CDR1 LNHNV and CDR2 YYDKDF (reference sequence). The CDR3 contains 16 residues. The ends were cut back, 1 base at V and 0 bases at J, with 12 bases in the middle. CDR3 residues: CATSRGGGVVNTEAFF. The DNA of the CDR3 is TGTGCCACCAGCAGAGGGGGAGGGGTGGTGAACACTGAAGCTTTCTTT.

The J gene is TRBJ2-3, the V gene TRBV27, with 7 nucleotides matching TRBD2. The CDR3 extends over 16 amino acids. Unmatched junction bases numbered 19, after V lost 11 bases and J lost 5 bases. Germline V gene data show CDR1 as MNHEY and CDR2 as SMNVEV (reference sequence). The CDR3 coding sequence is TGTGCCTCCAGCCCCCTTAGCGGGCGGGTTGGAGATACGCAGTATTTT. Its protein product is CASSPLSGRVGDTQYF.

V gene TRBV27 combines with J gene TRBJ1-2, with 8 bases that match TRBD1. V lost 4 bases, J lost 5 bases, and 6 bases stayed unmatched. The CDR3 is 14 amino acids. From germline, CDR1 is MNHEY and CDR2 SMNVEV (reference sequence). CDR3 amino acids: CASSSGQGSYGYTF. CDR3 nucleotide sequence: TGTGCCAGCAGTTCAGGACAGGGATCGTATGGCTACACCTTC.

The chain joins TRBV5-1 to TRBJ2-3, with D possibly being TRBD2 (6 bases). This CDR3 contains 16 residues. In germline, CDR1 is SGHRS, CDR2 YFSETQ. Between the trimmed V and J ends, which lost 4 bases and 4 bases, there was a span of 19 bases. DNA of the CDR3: TGCGCCAGCAGCCAAGATCGGGAGCGGGTAGCAGATACGCAGTATTTT. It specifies CASSQDRERVADTQYF.

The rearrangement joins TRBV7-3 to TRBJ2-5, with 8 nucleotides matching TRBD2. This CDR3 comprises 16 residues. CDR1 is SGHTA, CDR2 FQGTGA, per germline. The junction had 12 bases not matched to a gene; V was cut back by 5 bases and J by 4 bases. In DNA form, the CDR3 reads TGTGCCAGCAGCCTAAGCGGGAGAGCAGTGGGAGAGACCCAGTACTTC. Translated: CASSLSGRAVGETQYF. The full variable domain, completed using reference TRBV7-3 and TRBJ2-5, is GAGVSQTPSNKVTEKGKYVELRCDPISGHTALYWYRQSLGQGPEFLIYFQGTGAADDSGLPNDRFFAVRPEGSVSTLKIQRTERGDSAVYLCASSLSGRAVGETQYFGPGTRLLVL.

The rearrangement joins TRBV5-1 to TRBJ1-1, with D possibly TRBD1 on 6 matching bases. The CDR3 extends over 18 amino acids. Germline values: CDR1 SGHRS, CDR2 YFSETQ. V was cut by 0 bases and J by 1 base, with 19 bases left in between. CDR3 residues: CASSLGIRGGRTNTEAFF. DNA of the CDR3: TGCGCCAGCAGCTTGGGGATTAGGGGGGGCAGGACGAACACTGAAGCTTTCTTT.

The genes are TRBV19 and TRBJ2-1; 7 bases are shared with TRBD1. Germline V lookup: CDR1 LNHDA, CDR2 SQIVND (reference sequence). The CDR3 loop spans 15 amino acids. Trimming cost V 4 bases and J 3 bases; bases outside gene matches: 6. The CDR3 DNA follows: TGTGCCAGTAGTAACCCGGGACAGATCTACAATGAGCAGTTCTTC. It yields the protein CASSNPGQIYNEQFF. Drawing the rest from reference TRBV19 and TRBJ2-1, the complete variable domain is DGGITQSPKYLFRKEGQNVTLSCEQNLNHDAMYWYRQDPGQGLRLIYYSQIVNDFQKGDIAEGYSVSREKKESFPLTVTSAQKNPTAFYLCASSNPGQIYNEQFFGPGTRLTVL.

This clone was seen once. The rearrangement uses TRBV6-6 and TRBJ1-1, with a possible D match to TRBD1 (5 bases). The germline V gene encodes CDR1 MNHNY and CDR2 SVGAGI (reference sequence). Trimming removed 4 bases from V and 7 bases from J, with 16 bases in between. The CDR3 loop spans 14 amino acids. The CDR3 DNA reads TGTGCCAGCAGTTTACCTACTTGGGGCATTGAAGCTTTCTTT. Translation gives CASSLPTWGIEAFF.

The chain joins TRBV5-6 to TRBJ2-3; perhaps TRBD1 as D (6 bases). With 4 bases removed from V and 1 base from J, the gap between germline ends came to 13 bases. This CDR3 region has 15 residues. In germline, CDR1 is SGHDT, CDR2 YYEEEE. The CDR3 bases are TGTGCCAGCAGCCCGACCTGGACAGGCACAGATACGCAGTATTTT. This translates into CASSPTWTGTDTQYF. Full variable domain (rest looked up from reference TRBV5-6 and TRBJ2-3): DAGVTQSPTHLIKTRGQQVTLRCSPKSGHDTVSWYQQALGQGPQFIFQYYEEEERQRGNFPDRFSGHQFPNYSSELNVNALLLGDSALYLCASSPTWTGTDTQYFGPGTRLTVL.

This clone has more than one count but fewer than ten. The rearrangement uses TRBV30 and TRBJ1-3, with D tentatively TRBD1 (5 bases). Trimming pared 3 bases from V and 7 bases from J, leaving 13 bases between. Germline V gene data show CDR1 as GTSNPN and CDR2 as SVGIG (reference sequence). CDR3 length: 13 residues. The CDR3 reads CAWSPMGRNTIYF. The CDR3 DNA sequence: TGTGCCTGGAGCCCGATGGGGCGGAACACCATATATTTT.

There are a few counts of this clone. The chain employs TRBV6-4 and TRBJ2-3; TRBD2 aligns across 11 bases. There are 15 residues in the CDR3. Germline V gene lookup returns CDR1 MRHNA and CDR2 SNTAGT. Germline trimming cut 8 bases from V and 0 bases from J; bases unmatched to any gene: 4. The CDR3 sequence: CASQRLAGSTDTQYF. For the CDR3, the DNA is TGTGCCAGCCAGCGACTAGCGGGGAGCACAGATACGCAGTATTTT.

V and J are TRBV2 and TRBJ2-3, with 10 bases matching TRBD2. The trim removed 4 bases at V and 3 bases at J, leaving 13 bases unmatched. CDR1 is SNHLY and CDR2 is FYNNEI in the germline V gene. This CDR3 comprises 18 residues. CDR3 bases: TGTGCCAGCAGTGCACTAGCGGGATGGTCATTGAATACAGATACGCAGTATTTT. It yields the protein CASSALAGWSLNTDTQYF.

The CDR3 here is CASSLVYRDEQYF. The CDR3 nucleotides are TGCGCCAGCAGCTTGGTTTACAGGGACGAGCAGTACTTC. The chain has TRBV5-1 and TRBJ2-7; a possible D gene is TRBD1 (6 bases). This CDR3 has 13 amino acids. V lost 0 bases and J lost 5, with 9 bases in between. Germline V CDR1 and CDR2: SGHRS, YFSETQ.

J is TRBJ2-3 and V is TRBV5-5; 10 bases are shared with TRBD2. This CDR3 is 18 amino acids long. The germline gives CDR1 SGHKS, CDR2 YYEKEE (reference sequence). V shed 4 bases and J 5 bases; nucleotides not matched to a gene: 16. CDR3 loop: CASSKRPLAGKGQDTQYF. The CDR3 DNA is TGTGCCAGCAGCAAACGACCACTAGCGGGGAAGGGGCAAGATACGCAGTATTTT.

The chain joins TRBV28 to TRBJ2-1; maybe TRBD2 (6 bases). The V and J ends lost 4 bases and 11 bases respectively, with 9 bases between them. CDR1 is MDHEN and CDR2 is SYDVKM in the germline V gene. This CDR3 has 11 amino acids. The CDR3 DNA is TGTGCCAGCAGTTGGGACTTTCAGCAGTTCTTC. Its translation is CASSWDFQQFF. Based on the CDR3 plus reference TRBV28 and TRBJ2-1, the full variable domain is DVKVTQSSRYLVKRTGEKVFLECVQDMDHENMFWYRQDPGLGLRLIYFSYDVKMKEKGDIPEGYSVSREKKERFSLILESASTNQTSMYLCASSWDFQQFFGPGTRLTVL.

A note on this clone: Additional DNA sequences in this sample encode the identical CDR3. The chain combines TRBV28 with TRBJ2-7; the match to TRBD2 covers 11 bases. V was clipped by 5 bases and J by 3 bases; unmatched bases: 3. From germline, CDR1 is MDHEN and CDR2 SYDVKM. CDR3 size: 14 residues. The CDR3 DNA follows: TGTGCCAGCAGTCCCGGGACTAGCGGCTACGAGCAGTACTTC. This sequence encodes CASSPGTSGYEQYF.

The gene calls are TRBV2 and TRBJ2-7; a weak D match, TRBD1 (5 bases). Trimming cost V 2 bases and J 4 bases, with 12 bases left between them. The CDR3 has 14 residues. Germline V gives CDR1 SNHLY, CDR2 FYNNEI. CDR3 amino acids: CASSERGPPYEQYF. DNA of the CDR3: TGTGCCAGCAGTGAAAGGGGCCCCCCTTACGAGCAGTACTTC.

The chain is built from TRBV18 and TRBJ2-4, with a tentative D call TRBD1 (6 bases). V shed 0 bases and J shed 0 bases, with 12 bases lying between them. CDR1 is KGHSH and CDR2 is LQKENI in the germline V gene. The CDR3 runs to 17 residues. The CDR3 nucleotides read TGTGCCAGCTCACCACCGAACAGGGAGCTAGCCAAAAACATTCAGTACTTC. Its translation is CASSPPNRELAKNIQYF.